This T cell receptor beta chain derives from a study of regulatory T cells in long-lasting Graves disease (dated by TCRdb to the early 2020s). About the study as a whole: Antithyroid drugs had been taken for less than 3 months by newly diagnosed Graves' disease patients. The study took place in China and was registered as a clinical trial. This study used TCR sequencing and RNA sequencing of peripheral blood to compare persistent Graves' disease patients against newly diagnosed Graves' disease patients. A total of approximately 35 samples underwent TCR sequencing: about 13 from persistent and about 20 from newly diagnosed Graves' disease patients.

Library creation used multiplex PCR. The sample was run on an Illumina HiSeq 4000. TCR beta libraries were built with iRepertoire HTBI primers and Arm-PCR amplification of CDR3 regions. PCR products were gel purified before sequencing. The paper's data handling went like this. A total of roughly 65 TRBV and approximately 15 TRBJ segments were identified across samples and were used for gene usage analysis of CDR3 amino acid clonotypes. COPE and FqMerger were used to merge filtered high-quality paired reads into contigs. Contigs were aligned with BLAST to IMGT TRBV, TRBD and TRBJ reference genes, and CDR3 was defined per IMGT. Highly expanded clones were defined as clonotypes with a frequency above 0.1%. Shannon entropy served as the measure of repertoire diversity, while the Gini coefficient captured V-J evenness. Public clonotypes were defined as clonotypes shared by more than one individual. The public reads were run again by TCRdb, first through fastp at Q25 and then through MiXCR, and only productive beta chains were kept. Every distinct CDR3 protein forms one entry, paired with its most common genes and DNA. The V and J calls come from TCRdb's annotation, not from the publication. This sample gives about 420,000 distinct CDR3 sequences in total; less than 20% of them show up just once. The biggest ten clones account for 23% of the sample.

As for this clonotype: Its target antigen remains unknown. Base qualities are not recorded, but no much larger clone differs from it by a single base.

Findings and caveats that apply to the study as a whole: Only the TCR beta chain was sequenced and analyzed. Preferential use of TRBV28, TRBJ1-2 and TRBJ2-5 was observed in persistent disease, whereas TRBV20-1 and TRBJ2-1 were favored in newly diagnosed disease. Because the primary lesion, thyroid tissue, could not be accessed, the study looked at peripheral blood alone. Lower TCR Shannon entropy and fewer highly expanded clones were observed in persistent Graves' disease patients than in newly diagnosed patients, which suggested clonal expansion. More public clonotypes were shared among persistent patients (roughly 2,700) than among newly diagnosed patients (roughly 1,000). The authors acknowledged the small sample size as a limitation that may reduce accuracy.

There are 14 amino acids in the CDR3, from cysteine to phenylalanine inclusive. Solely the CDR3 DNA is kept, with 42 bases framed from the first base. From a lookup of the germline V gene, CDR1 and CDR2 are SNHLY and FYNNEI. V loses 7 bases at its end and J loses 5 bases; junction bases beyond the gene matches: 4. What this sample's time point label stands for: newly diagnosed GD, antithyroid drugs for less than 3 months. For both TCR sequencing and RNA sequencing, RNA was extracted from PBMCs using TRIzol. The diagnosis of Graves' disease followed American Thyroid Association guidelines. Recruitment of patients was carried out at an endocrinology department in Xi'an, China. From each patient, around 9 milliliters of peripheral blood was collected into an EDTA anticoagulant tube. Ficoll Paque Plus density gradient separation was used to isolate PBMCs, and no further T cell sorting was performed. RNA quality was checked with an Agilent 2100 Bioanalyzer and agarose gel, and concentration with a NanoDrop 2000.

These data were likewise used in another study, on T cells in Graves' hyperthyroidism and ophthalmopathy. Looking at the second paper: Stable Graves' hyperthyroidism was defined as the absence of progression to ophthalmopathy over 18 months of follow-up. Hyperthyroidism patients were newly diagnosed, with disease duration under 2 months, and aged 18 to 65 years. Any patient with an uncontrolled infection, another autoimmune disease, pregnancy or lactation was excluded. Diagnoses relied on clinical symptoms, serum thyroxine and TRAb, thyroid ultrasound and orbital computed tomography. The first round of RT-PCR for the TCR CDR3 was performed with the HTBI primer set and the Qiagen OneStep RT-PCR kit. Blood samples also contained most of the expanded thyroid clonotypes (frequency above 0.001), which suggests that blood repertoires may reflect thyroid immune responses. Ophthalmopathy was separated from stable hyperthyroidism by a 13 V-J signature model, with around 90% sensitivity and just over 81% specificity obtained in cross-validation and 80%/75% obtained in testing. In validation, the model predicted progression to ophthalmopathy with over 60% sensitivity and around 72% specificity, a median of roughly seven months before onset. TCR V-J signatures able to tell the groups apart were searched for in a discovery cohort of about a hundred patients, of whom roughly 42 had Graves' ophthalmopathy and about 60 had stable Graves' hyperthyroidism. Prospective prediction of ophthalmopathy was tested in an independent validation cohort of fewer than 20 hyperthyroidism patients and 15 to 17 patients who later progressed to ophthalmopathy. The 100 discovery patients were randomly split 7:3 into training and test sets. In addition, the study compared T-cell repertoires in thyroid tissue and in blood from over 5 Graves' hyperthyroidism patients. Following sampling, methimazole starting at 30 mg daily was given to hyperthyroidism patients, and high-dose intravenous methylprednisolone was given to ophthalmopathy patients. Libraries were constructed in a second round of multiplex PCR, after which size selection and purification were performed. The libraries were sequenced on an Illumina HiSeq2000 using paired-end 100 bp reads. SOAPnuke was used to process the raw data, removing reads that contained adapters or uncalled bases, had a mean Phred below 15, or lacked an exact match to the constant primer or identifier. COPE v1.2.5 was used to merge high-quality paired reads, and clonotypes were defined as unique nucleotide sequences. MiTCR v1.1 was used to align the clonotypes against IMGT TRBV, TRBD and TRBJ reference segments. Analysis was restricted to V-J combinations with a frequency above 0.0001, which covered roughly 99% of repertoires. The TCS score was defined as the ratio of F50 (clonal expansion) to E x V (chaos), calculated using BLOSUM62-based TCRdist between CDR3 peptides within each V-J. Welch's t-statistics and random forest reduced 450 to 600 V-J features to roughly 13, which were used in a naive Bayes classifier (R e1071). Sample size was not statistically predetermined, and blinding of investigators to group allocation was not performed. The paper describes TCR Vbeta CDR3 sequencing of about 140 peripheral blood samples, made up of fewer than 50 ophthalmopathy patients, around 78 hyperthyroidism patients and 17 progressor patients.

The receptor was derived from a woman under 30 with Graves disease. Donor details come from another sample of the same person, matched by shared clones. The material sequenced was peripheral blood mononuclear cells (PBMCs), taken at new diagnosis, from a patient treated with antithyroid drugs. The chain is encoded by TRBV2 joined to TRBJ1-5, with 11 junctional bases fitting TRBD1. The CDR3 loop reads CASKKDRGHQPQHF. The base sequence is TGTGCCAGCAAAAAGGACAGGGGGCATCAGCCCCAGCATTTT. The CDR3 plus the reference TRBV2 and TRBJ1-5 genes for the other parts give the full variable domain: EPEVTQTPSHQVTQMGQEVILRCVPISNHLYFYWYRQILGQKVEFLVSFYNNEISEKSEIFDDQFSVERPDGSNFTLKIRSTKLEDSAMYFCASKKDRGHQPQHFGDGTRLSIL.